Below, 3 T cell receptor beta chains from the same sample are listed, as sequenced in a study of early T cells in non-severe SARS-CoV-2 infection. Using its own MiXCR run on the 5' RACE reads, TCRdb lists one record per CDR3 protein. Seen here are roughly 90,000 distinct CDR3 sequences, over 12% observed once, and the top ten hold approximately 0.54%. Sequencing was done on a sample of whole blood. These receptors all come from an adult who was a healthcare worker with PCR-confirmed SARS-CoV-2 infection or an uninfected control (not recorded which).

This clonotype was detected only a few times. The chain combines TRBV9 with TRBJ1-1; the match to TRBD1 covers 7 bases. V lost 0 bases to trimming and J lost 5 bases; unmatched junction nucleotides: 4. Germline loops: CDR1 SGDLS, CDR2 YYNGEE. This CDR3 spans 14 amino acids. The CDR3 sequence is CASSVGQGGTEAFF. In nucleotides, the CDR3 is TGTGCCAGCAGCGTAGGACAGGGAGGTACTGAAGCTTTCTTT.

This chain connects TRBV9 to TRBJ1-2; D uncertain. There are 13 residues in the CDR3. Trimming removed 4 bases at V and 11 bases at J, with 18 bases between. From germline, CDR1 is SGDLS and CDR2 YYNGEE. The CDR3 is CASSPSPDPHYTF. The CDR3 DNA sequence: TGTGCCAGCAGCCCTTCGCCGGACCCCCATTACACCTTC.

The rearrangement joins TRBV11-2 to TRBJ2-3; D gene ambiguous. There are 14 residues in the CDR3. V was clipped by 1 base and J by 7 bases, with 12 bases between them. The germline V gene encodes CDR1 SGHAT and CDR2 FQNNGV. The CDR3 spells CASSLVKKPNTQYF. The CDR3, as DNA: TGTGCCAGCAGCTTAGTGAAAAAGCCTAATACGCAGTATTTT.